This T cell receptor beta chain was observed in a study of shared clonotypes between healthy human individuals (dated by TCRdb to about 2020). Regarding the research as a whole: A couple of women and three men aged 18 to 49 years were included in the cohort. For each donor, CD4 naive and CD4 memory were each run on three plates, CD8 naive on two plates, and CD8 memory on one plate. To estimate repertoire size and how much clonotype sharing occurs between individuals, the study deeply sequenced the blood TCR repertoires of roughly 5 healthy adults. To increase sequencing depth and limit assay-specific biases, different laboratories used diverse techniques to prepare libraries and sequence TCR repertoires. Each donor's leukapheresis produced roughly between about 0.8 and 10 billion PBMCs. Findings and caveats that apply to the study as a whole: The genetic and exposure-history diversity represented was limited by the small number of donors. Naive subsets generally had larger estimated clonotype richness than memory subsets. When several donors were compared, the shared fraction of clonotypes was about 5% for naive CD4, approximately 3.5% for naive CD8, 2% to 2.5% for memory CD4, and 0.3% to 0.5% for memory CD8. Sampling was restricted to blood, and TCR repertoires in tissues likely differ from the TCR repertoires found in blood. Rarefaction of sorted-subset datasets indicated incomplete sequencing despite the large sequencing depth. Pairwise subsampling indicated that sequencing depth was expected to affect the degree of clonotype sharing among donors. Compared with non-shared clonotypes, the clonotypes found in all four sorted-subset donors had higher generation probabilities.

TCR CDR3 regions were amplified from genomic DNA by multiplex PCR using the deep immunoSEQ assay. Extracted genomic DNA from each cell subset was spread evenly across all wells of several immunoSEQ 96-well plates, with each plate serving as a replicate. For sorted subsets, 200 ng of genomic DNA, equivalent to 25,000 to 30,000 T cell genomes, went into each replicate PCR. Purified libraries were measured with a Qubit 3.0 fluorometer, size-checked on a Bioanalyzer 2100, and measured again with the KAPA Library Quantification kit. Every immunoSEQ 96-well plate was sequenced on a dedicated single-read 150-cycle Illumina NextSeq 550 flow cell. The authors' pipeline ran thus. Because the immunoSEQ output included only junctional sequences and no quality scores, the filtering could not be the same as the filtering used for full-length reads. Sequences were annotated with PyIR, a Python wrapper for IgBLAST v1.9, and V/J genes and CDR3 were assigned using IMGT germline references. Reads were removed for weak V/J assignments (E-value above 1e-6), missing CDR3, stop codons, out-of-frame junctions, or ambiguous translated residues. A V3J clonotype was defined by an identical inferred V gene, J gene, and CDR3 amino acid sequence. To compute the percentage overlap between repertoires, the number of shared unique clonotypes was divided by the size of the smaller repertoire. Repertoire richness was assessed with RTK rarefaction, the Chao1 estimator, and Recon v2.1 estimates of unobserved clonotypes. OLGA was used to compute generation probabilities for all TCRbeta clonotypes that the gDNA method yielded from a few donors. The immuneACCESS repertoire file appears here via TCRdb, limited to in-frame rearrangements. These files lack a portion of the clones; in checked studies, under half of the deficit traces to unresolved V genes, and the cause of the others is not known. That table gives V, J and clone size, and the DNA gave D and trimming. Recorded for this sample are over 2 million clones; around 95% of them occurred a single time. 0.13% of the sample comes from the top ten.

This clone was counted only a few times. This receptor's antigen is unknown. No base-level quality is on record; no much larger clone is a single base apart. Other nucleotide sequences in the sample specify the same CDR3. Via the germline V gene, CDR1 is SGDLS and CDR2 YYNGEE. V sheds 0 bases and J sheds 0 bases, leaving 5 bases between their ends. Measured from the cysteine to the phenylalanine, the CDR3 is 14 residues long. Kept here is only the CDR3 DNA, which spans 42 bases and is read in frame from base 1. Healthy HIV-negative adults with no recently reported acute infections or vaccinations were included as donors. Every donor was a Caucasian adult residing in Nashville, Tennessee, USA. CD4+ T cells were enriched through magnetic negative selection, after which naive cells were positively selected on CD45RA and the remaining negative fraction served as the memory subset. Blood was obtained by leukapheresis, after which PBMCs were separated by Ficoll-Histopaque density gradient centrifugation and cryopreserved in liquid nitrogen vapor phase. Purity and quantity of every magnetically sorted T cell population were checked by analytical flow cytometry. Genomic DNA was isolated from each sorted fraction and quantified by UV absorbance on a Nanodrop 2000c.

This chain joins TRBV9 to TRBJ2-3, and TRBD2 may be the D gene, going by 5 matching bases. The receptor comes from a man between 18 and 35 years old in good health. The sample taken for sequencing was naive CD4+ T cells sorted from blood. The label giving this sample's cell subset or site can be read as: CD45RA+ positively selected. The DNA sequence reads TGTGCCAGCAGCGTAGCGGGGAGCACAGATACGCAGTATTTT. Protein translation: CASSVAGSTDTQYF.